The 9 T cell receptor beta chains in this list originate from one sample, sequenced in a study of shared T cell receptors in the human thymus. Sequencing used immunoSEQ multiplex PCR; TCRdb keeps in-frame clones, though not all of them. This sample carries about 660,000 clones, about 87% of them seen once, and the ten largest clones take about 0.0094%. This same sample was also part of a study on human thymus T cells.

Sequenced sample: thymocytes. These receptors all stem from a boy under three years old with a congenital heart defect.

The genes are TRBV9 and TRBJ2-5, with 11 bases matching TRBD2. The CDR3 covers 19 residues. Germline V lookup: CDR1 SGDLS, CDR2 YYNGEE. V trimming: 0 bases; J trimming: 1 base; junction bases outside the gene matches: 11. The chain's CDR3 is CASSVGSSGRRRFQETQYF. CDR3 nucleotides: TGTGCCAGCAGCGTAGGATCTAGCGGGAGGAGGAGGTTCCAAGAGACCCAGTACTTC.

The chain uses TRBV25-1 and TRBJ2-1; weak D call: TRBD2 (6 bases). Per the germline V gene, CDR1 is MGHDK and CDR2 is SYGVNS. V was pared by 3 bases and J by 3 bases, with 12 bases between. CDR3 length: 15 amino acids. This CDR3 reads CASSDGTRLYNEQFF. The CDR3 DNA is TGTGCCAGCAGTGACGGGACTCGGCTCTACAATGAGCAGTTCTTC.

The CDR3, as DNA: TGCGCCAGCGGAAACCAGGGGGACTCCTACGAGCAGTACTTC. Protein product: CASGNQGDSYEQYF. The genes are TRBV5-1 and TRBJ2-7, with 7 bases matching TRBD1. The CDR3 is 14 amino acids. J was trimmed by 0 bases and V by 7 bases; bases with no gene match: 7. Germline CDR1 is SGHRS and CDR2 is YFSETQ.

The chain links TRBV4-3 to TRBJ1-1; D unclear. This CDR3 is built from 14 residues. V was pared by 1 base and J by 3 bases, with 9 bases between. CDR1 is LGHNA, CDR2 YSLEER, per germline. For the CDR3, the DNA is TGCGCCAGCAGCCAAGTCCCCCGTGACACTGAAGCTTTCTTT. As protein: CASSQVPRDTEAFF.

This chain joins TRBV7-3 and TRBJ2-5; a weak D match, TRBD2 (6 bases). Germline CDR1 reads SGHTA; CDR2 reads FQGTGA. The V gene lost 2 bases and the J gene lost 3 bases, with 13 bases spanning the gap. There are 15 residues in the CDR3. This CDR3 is CASSLGSGEKETQYF. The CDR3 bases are TGTGCCAGCAGCTTAGGGTCGGGGGAAAAAGAGACCCAGTACTTC.

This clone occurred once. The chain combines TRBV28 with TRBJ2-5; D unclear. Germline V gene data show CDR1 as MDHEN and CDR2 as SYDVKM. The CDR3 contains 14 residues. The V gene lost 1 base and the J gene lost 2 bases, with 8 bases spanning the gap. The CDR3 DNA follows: TGTGCCAGCAGTTTATCCGTACGGCAAGAGACCCAGTACTTC. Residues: CASSLSVRQETQYF.

As DNA, the CDR3 is TGTGCCAGCAGTTCCCGCCGCGGATCTTATAACTATGGCTACACCTTC. Translation: CASSSRRGSYNYGYTF. The chain is built from TRBV27 and TRBJ1-2, with D uncertain. V lost 4 bases and J 1 base, leaving 16 bases between the germline ends. Germline values: CDR1 MNHEY, CDR2 SMNVEV (reference sequence). The CDR3 extends over 16 amino acids.

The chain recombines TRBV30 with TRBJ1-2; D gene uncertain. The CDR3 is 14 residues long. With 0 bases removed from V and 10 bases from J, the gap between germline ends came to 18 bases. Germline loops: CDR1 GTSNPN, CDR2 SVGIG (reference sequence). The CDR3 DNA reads TGTGCCTGGAGTGTTTGGGCCCCTAGCTATCACTACACCTTC. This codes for CAWSVWAPSYHYTF.

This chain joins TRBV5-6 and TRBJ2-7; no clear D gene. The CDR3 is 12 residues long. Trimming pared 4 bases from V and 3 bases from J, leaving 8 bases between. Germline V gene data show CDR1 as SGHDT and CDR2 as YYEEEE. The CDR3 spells CASSAPGYEQYF. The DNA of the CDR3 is TGTGCCAGCAGCGCCCCGGGCTACGAGCAGTACTTC.